Here is one T cell receptor (beta chain) with its context. Its specificity is unknown. The sample carries other DNA sequences with the same CDR3. Profiling relied on immunoSEQ multiplex PCR, and the TCRdb table lists in-frame clones only, not all of them. The sample lists about 240,000 clones; around 85% were seen once. Germline-derived CDR1 and CDR2 are SGDLS and YYNGEE. V was trimmed by 2 bases and J by 0 bases, leaving 4 bases between them. The CDR3 covers 13 residues. This specimen belongs to a study of cytomegalovirus exposure and HLA in healthy donors. Overall study findings and caveats: Among TCR beta chains, those listed as cytomegalovirus-associated numbered about 160. The dataset shows that most TCR sequences were rare, while some public TCRs occurred in many donors. The classifier reportedly diagnosed cytomegalovirus status with high specificity and sensitivity.

The clonotype comes from a woman aged 30 to 39 in good health and CMV-seropositive. This rearrangement joins TRBV9 to TRBJ2-3; D unclear. The sample was PBMCs. In nucleotides, the CDR3 is TGTGCCAGCAGCGTGGCCAGCACAGATACGCAGTATTTT. This sequence encodes CASSVASTDTQYF.